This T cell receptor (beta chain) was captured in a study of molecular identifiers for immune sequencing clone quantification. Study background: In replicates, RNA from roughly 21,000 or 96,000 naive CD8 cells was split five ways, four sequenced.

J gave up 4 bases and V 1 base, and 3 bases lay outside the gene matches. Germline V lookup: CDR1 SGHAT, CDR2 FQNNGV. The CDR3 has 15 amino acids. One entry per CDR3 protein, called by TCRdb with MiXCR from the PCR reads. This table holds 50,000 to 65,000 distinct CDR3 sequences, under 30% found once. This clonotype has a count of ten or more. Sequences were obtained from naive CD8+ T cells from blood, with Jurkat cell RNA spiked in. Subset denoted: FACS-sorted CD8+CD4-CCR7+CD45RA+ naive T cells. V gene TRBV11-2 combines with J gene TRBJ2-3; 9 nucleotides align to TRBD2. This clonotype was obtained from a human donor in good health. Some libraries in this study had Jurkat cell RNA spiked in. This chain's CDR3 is CASSLGWTSADTQYF. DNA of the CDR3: TGTGCCAGCAGCTTAGGATGGACTAGCGCAGATACGCAGTATTTT.